This T cell receptor beta chain appears in the sequencing data of a study of T cells in Graves' hyperthyroidism and ophthalmopathy. For the study at large: Peripheral blood was collected at initial diagnosis, before any treatment.

This clonotype has at least ten counts. Disease duration was under 3 months in the ophthalmopathy patients, who also had a Clinical Activity Score of at least 3 and a NOSPECS grade of at least 4. Those patients with uncontrolled infection, other autoimmune disease, pregnancy or lactation were excluded. Amplified TCR beta CDR3 regions came from RNA transcripts. HTBI primers were used for first-round RT-PCR of the TCR CDR3. From the multiplex PCR reads, TCRdb called clonotypes with MiXCR, one entry per CDR3 protein. The data show 300,000 to 350,000 distinct CDR3 sequences, 15% to 20% seen once. What was sequenced was blood. The clonotype comes from a woman aged 40 to 49 with Graves' ophthalmopathy.

The CDR3 protein is CATSSYVAYEQYF. The CDR3 DNA reads TGTGCCACCAGCAGCTACGTCGCCTACGAGCAGTACTTC. This rearrangement joins TRBV15 to TRBJ2-7; D call uncertain. CDR1 is LNHNV, CDR2 YYDKDF, per germline (reference sequence). The CDR3 extends over 13 amino acids. V lost 3 bases, J lost 2 bases, and 8 bases lay in between. Supplemented by reference TRBV15 and TRBJ2-7, the full variable domain reads DAMVIQNPRYQVTQFGKPVTLSCSQTLNHNVMYWYQQKSSQAPKLLFHYYDKDFNNEADTPDNFQSRRPNTSFCFLDIRSPGLGDTAMYLCATSSYVAYEQYFGPGTRLTVT.